One sample yielded the 31 T cell receptor beta chains listed below, sequenced in a study of metastatic and nonmetastatic thyroid tumors. Ahead of thyroid surgery, no patient had received treatment of any kind. Using MiXCR, TCRdb reanalyzed the PCR reads. In the table there are several thousand clones, less than 30% of which are singletons. Input material: adjacent normal tissue. Receptor source: a female donor with papillary thyroid cancer or a benign thyroid nodule (not recorded which). Some clones in this sample may be carry-over from other donors' samples.

This clone is categorized as medium-sized. The chain has TRBV6-1 and TRBJ1-5; D call uncertain. The V end was cut by 3 bases, the J end by 3 bases, with 12 bases between. This CDR3 region has 15 residues. The germline gives CDR1 MNHNS, CDR2 SASEGT. Here the CDR3 reads CASSDVRSYNQPQHF. The CDR3 DNA follows: TGTGCCAGCAGTGACGTGAGGAGTTACAATCAGCCCCAGCATTTT.

This sequence joins TRBV20-1 and TRBJ1-1; D perhaps matches TRBD1 (6 bases). The CDR3 covers 15 residues. Trimming shortened V by 0 bases and J by 2 bases, and 13 bases separated the two germline ends. The germline V gene has CDR1 DFQATT and CDR2 SNEGSKA (reference sequence). CDR3 protein: CSARDHIGGNTEAFF. The CDR3, as DNA: TGCAGTGCTAGAGATCACATAGGGGGTAACACTGAAGCTTTCTTT.

This clone counts as medium-sized. The chain carries TRBV30 and TRBJ1-1; D remains ambiguous. Germline V gene sequence: CDR1 GTSNPN, CDR2 SVGIG (reference sequence). This CDR3 is built from 12 residues. Trimming removed 2 bases from V and 1 base from J, with 5 bases in between. DNA of the CDR3: TGTGCCTGGAGTAACGGGAACACTGAAGCTTTCTTT. Protein sequence: CAWSNGNTEAFF.

In its sample, this clone ranks as medium-sized. V is TRBV20-1 and J is TRBJ2-5; 8 positions agree with TRBD2. This CDR3 is 15 amino acids long. CDR1 is DFQATT, CDR2 SNEGSKA, per germline (reference sequence). V was pared by 2 bases and J by 4 bases, with 9 bases of the junction left unmatched. The CDR3 bases are TGCAGTGCTAGAAAAGCGGGAGAATTTAGAGAGACCCAGTACTTC. As protein: CSARKAGEFRETQYF.

This clone qualifies as medium-sized. V gene TRBV3-1 combines with J gene TRBJ2-3; 10 positions match TRBD2. CDR3 length: 17 amino acids. The V segment lost 5 bases and the J segment 0 bases; nucleotides outside the gene matches: 8. Germline V gene sequence: CDR1 LGHDT, CDR2 YNNKEL (reference sequence). CDR3 bases: TGTGCCAGCAGCGGACCGACTAGCGGGCCTAGCACAGATACGCAGTATTTT. Translated, it gives CASSGPTSGPSTDTQYF.

This clone was seen more than once but under ten times. One junction end does not reproduce the germline sequence, and a read error may be involved. V is TRBV28 and J is TRBJ2-2, with D perhaps TRBD2 (5 bases). Germline V gene sequence: CDR1 MDHEN, CDR2 SYDVKM. The CDR3 extends over 16 amino acids. Here the CDR3 DNA reads TGTGCCAGCAGCCGGGAAGACGGGCCAGACACCGGGGAGCTGTCTTTT. Protein product: CASSREDGPDTGELSF.

This clone was recorded once. The rearrangement uses TRBV3-1 and TRBJ2-7; no reliable D call. The V gene lost 0 bases and the J gene lost 9 bases, with 12 bases spanning the gap. The CDR3 covers 13 residues. CDR1 is LGHDT, CDR2 YNNKEL, per germline (reference sequence). This chain's CDR3 is CASSQEGVRVQYF. CDR3 coding DNA: TGTGCCAGCAGCCAAGAGGGTGTTCGAGTGCAGTACTTC.

This rearrangement joins TRBV10-1 to TRBJ2-1, with 10 bases matching TRBD2. The V gene's germline CDR1 is WNHNN and CDR2 SYGVQD (reference sequence). The length of the CDR3 is 14 residues. With V trimmed by 3 bases and J by 8 bases, 4 bases remained unmatched. CDR3 DNA sequence: TGCGCCAGCAGTGAACTAGCGGGATTTGATGAGCAGTTCTTC. Translating gives CASSELAGFDEQFF.

V gene TRBV3-1 combines with J gene TRBJ2-5; D might be TRBD2 (6 bases). Deletions cut 1 base from V and 4 bases from J, with 13 bases between. Germline loops: CDR1 LGHDT, CDR2 YNNKEL (reference sequence). The CDR3 totals 15 residues. The CDR3 region has the DNA TGTGCCAGCAGCCAAGTTCGACTAGAGGGAGAGACCCAGTACTTC. It is translated as CASSQVRLEGETQYF.

The genes are TRBV29-1 and TRBJ1-1; maybe TRBD1 (5 bases). CDR1 is SQVTM, CDR2 ANQGSEA, per germline. Trimming took off 3 bases at V and 3 bases at J, with 11 bases between the two ends. The CDR3 contains 13 residues. CDR3 coding DNA: TGCAGCGTTGATCGGGGGTGGGACACTGAAGCTTTCTTT. This translates into CSVDRGWDTEAFF. Drawing the rest from reference TRBV29-1 and TRBJ1-1, the complete variable domain is SAVISQKPSRDICQRGTSLTIQCQVDSQVTMMFWYRQQPGQSLTLIATANQGSEATYESGFVIDKFPISRPNLTFSTLTVSNMSPEDSSIYLCSVDRGWDTEAFFGQGTRLTVV.

This chain joins TRBV5-6 and TRBJ2-7; D uncertain. The V gene's germline CDR1 is SGHDT and CDR2 YYEEEE. Deletions cut 0 bases from V and 4 bases from J, with 11 bases between. The CDR3 length is 14 residues. CDR3 in amino acids: CASSLAENEYEQYF. The CDR3 DNA reads as TGTGCCAGCAGCTTGGCGGAAAACGAATACGAGCAGTACTTC.

This clone was observed a handful of times. The rearrangement uses TRBV27 and TRBJ2-2; the D is unclear. Germline assignment: CDR1 MNHEY and CDR2 SMNVEV (reference sequence). This CDR3 contains 13 residues. V was trimmed by 8 bases and J by 1 base, leaving 8 bases between them. CDR3 bases: TGTGCCAGCGAAAATGGGAACACCGGGGAGCTGTTTTTT. Translation gives CASENGNTGELFF.

This clone was observed many times. The chain recombines TRBV12-3 or TRBV12-4 with TRBJ2-3; 9 nucleotides match TRBD2. This CDR3 is 14 amino acids long. The trim removed 6 bases at V and 5 bases at J, leaving 6 bases unmatched. CDR3 in DNA: TGTGCCAGCAGGGCGGGAGGGCCGGTAGATACGCAGTATTTT. Translation: CASRAGGPVDTQYF.

The chain has TRBV5-1 and TRBJ2-7; 8 bases line up with TRBD1. There are 14 residues in the CDR3. Germline V gene sequence: CDR1 SGHRS, CDR2 YFSETQ. J lost 1 base, V lost 3 bases, and 3 bases had no gene match. Written as DNA, the CDR3 is TGCGCCAGCAGCTGGCGGGACAGGTCCTACGAGCAGTACTTC. Protein: CASSWRDRSYEQYF.

By sample fraction, this clone is medium-sized. V gene TRBV19 combines with J gene TRBJ1-6; the D is unclear. This CDR3 region has 12 residues. Germline V gene lookup returns CDR1 LNHDA and CDR2 SQIVND (reference sequence). V gave up 3 bases and J gave up 7 bases, with 4 bases separating them. As DNA, the CDR3 is TGTGCCAGTAGTATCTGGAATTCACCCCTCCACTTT. Amino acid sequence: CASSIWNSPLHF. Full variable domain (missing parts from reference TRBV19 and TRBJ1-6): DGGITQSPKYLFRKEGQNVTLSCEQNLNHDAMYWYRQDPGQGLRLIYYSQIVNDFQKGDIAEGYSVSREKKESFPLTVTSAQKNPTAFYLCASSIWNSPLHFGNGTRLTVT.

This clone was found a few times. This rearrangement joins TRBV6-1 to TRBJ2-1; 15 bases fit TRBD2. This CDR3 has 14 amino acids. Germline V gene sequence: CDR1 MNHNS, CDR2 SASEGT. Losses at the gene ends were 7 bases for V and 7 bases for J; bases not matched to a gene: 2. The CDR3 region is CASTGTSGRNEQFF. The CDR3 DNA sequence: TGTGCCAGCACCGGGACTAGCGGGAGGAATGAGCAGTTCTTC.

The chain has TRBV9 and TRBJ2-6; D gene ambiguous. The CDR3 totals 14 residues. Germline CDR1 and CDR2: SGDLS and YYNGEE. Deletions cut 4 bases from V and 4 bases from J, with 9 bases between. CDR3 nucleotide sequence: TGTGCCAGCAGCCCGGGTGACGGGGCCAACGTCCTGACTTTC. It translates to CASSPGDGANVLTF.

This clone is medium-sized. V is TRBV3-1 and J is TRBJ2-1; D unclear. The V gene lost 0 bases and the J gene lost 12 bases, with 9 bases spanning the gap. Germline V gene sequence: CDR1 LGHDT, CDR2 YNNKEL (reference sequence). The CDR3 is made up of 12 amino acids. CDR3 sequence reads: CASSQEGIRQFF. The CDR3 nucleotides read TGTGCCAGCAGCCAAGAGGGGATTAGGCAGTTCTTC.

The rearrangement uses TRBV5-1 and TRBJ2-7, with 7 positions matching TRBD2. This CDR3 spans 15 amino acids. With 4 bases clipped from V and 3 bases from J, the junction kept 10 bases outside the gene matches. In germline, CDR1 is SGHRS, CDR2 YFSETQ. Here the CDR3 reads CASSEISGGNYEQYF. CDR3 sequence (DNA): TGCGCCAGCAGCGAGATATCGGGAGGAAACTACGAGCAGTACTTC.

This clone was observed many times. With a much larger clone just one base away, this may be a read error. The chain uses TRBV9 and TRBJ1-2; a weak D match, TRBD1 (6 bases). Germline CDR1 and CDR2: SGDLS and YYNGEE. This CDR3 contains 14 residues. CDR3 bases: TGTGCCAGCAGCGTGGCAGGGGATAACTATGGCCACACCTTC. This translates into CASSVAGDNYGHTF.

A few counts support this clone. V usage is TRBV12-5 and J usage is TRBJ2-7; possibly TRBD2 for D (5 bases). V lost 1 base and J lost 3, with 7 bases in between. The germline V gene encodes CDR1 LGHNT and CDR2 FRNRAP. The CDR3 is 13 amino acids. For the CDR3, the DNA is TGTGCTAGTGGTTTGGAGAGGGTCTACGAGCAGTACTTC. Translation gives CASGLERVYEQYF.

By share of the sample, this clone is medium-sized (0.01 to 0.1%). The chain carries TRBV7-2 and TRBJ1-5, with TRBD1 as a possible D gene (5 bases). From germline, CDR1 is SGHTA and CDR2 FQGNSA. The CDR3 extends over 18 amino acids. Trimming shortened V by 2 bases and J by 4 bases, and 21 bases separated the two germline ends. Here the CDR3 DNA reads TGTGCCAGCAGCTTATCCCCCCCTCCCGCAGGGTGGAATCAGCCCCAGCATTTT. It yields the protein CASSLSPPPAGWNQPQHF. The whole variable domain, filled in from reference TRBV7-2 and TRBJ1-5, reads GAGVSQSPSNKVTEKGKDVELRCDPISGHTALYWYRQSLGQGLEFLIYFQGNSAPDKSGLPSDRFSAERTGGSVSTLTIQRTQQEDSAVYLCASSLSPPPAGWNQPQHFGDGTRLSIL.

The chain links TRBV28 to TRBJ2-7; TRBD1 agrees at 8 bases. Losses at the gene ends were 6 bases for V and 0 bases for J; bases not matched to a gene: 7. The germline V gene encodes CDR1 MDHEN and CDR2 SYDVKM. CDR3 length: 15 residues. The CDR3 bases are TGTGCCAGCAGCAGGCCCAGGGGGCTCTCCTACGAGCAGTACTTC. Protein: CASSRPRGLSYEQYF.

The chain employs TRBV6-1 and TRBJ1-5; D uncertain. Germline V lookup: CDR1 MNHNS, CDR2 SASEGT. The CDR3 totals 14 residues. Trimming removed 8 bases at V and 0 bases at J, with 11 bases between. CDR3 bases: TGTGCCAGCGATAGCAGATATAGCAATCAGCCCCAGCATTTT. It is translated as CASDSRYSNQPQHF.

This chain joins TRBV11-3 and TRBJ2-7; D ambiguous. The CDR3 is 16 residues long. Germline V gives CDR1 SGHNT, CDR2 YENEEA. V was cut by 0 bases and J by 6 bases, with 18 bases left in between. The CDR3 region has the DNA TGTGCCAGCAGCTTAGATGGGTCAAGAGAGCTATCCGAGCAGTACTTC. Amino acid sequence: CASSLDGSRELSEQYF.

V usage is TRBV11-3 and J usage is TRBJ2-2; D is ambiguous. Germline CDR1 and CDR2: SGHNT and YENEEA. Deletions cut 3 bases from V and 2 bases from J, with 10 bases between. The CDR3 contains 15 residues. This chain's CDR3 is CASSLGQVNTGELFF. In DNA, the CDR3 is TGTGCCAGCAGCTTGGGTCAGGTCAACACCGGGGAGCTGTTTTTT.

This clone was found many times. The chain carries TRBV20-1 and TRBJ2-3, with a tentative D call TRBD2 (6 bases). The CDR3 covers 12 residues. Germline V lookup: CDR1 DFQATT, CDR2 SNEGSKA (reference sequence). The V and J ends lost 1 base and 5 bases respectively, with 7 bases between them. This chain's CDR3 is CSARAGEDTQYF. As DNA, the CDR3 is TGCAGTGCTAGAGCGGGGGAAGATACGCAGTATTTT.

The CDR3 region is CASSIVGLGQATGGYTF. CDR3 bases: TGTGCCAGTAGTATAGTGGGGCTTGGACAGGCGACCGGGGGCTACACCTTC. This chain connects TRBV19 to TRBJ1-2; TRBD1 matches 7 bases. V was clipped by 1 base and J by 8 bases; unmatched bases: 16. There are 17 residues in the CDR3. Germline V gene data show CDR1 as LNHDA and CDR2 as SQIVND (reference sequence).

The rearrangement uses TRBV27 and TRBJ1-5; D is ambiguous. The length of the CDR3 is 12 residues. V was trimmed by 6 bases and J by 6 bases, leaving 9 bases between them. Per germline, CDR1 MNHEY and CDR2 SMNVEV (reference sequence). The CDR3 sequence: CASSKLGQPQHF. CDR3 DNA sequence: TGTGCCAGCAGCAAGCTAGGTCAGCCCCAGCATTTT.

The gene calls are TRBV20-1 and TRBJ1-1, with D possibly matching TRBD1 (6 bases). There are 13 residues in the CDR3. Trimming left V 6 bases short and J 4 bases short, with 15 bases between. Germline V CDR1 and CDR2: DFQATT, SNEGSKA (reference sequence). DNA of the CDR3: TGCAGTGCACATTGGCAGGGGTCCACTGAAGCTTTCTTT. This sequence encodes CSAHWQGSTEAFF.

This clone was detected many times. The rearrangement uses TRBV6-2 or TRBV6-3 and TRBJ2-1, with TRBD2 as a possible D gene (5 bases). Trimming took 7 bases from V and 1 from J, leaving 11 bases between them. CDR1 and CDR2 (germline): MNHEY, SVGEGT. The CDR3 extends over 14 amino acids. The chain's CDR3 is CASTREGSYNEQFF. The CDR3 DNA sequence: TGTGCCAGCACACGGGAAGGGTCCTACAATGAGCAGTTCTTC.